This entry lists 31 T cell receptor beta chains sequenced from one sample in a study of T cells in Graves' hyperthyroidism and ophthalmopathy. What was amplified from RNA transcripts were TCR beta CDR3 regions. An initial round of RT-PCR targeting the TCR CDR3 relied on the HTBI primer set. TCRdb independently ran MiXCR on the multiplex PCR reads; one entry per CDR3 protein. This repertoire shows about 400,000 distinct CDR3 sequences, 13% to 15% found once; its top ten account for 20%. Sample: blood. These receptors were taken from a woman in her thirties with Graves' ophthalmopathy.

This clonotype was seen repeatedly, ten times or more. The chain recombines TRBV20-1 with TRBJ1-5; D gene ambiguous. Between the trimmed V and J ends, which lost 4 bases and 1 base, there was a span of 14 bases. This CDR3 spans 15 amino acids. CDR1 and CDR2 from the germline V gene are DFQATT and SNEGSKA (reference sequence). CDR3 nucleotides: TGCAGTGCTAAGAGGGCCCGTCGGAGCAATCAGCCCCAGCATTTT. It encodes CSAKRARRSNQPQHF.

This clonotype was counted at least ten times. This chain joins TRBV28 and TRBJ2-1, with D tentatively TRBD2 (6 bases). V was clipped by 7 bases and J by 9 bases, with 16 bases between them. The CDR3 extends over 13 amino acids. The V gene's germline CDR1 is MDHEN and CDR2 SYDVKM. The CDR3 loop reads CASTLGTFGEQFF. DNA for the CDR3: TGTGCCAGCACCCTCGGGACTTTCGGTGAGCAGTTCTTC.

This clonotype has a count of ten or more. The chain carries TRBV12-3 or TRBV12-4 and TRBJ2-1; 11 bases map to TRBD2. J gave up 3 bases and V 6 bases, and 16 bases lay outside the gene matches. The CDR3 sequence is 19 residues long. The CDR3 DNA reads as TGTGCCAGCAGCCCTAAGGGGCCCCTAGCGGGGGGTATCTACAATGAGCAGTTCTTC. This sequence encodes CASSPKGPLAGGIYNEQFF.

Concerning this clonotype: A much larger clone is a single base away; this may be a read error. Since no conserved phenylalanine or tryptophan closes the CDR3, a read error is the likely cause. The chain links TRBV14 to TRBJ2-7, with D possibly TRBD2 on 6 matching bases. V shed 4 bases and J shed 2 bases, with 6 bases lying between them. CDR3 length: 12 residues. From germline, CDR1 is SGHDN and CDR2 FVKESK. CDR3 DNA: TGTGCCAGCAGCCGGGGGGCCTACGAGCAGTACCTC. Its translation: CASSRGAYEQYL.

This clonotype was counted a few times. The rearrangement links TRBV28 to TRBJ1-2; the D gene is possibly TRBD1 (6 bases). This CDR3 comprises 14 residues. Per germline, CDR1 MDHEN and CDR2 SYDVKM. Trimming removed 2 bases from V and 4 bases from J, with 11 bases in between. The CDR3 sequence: CASSLVGGGYGYTF. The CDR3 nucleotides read TGTGCCAGCAGTTTAGTGGGGGGCGGCTATGGCTACACCTTC.

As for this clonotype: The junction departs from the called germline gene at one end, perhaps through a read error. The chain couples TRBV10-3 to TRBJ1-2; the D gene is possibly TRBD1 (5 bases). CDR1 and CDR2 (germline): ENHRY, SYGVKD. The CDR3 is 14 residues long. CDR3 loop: CAISESPGRYGYAF. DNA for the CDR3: TGTGCCATCAGTGAGTCCCCAGGGCGTTATGGCTACGCCTTC.

The CDR3 region has the DNA TGTGCCAGCAGTATAAATGACAGGTCCTACGAGCAGTACTTC. Its translation: CASSINDRSYEQYF. The chain combines TRBV28 with TRBJ2-7; possible D gene TRBD1, 6 bases. The germline V gene has CDR1 MDHEN and CDR2 SYDVKM. V dropped 5 bases and J dropped 1 base, with 12 bases sitting between them. CDR3 length: 14 amino acids.

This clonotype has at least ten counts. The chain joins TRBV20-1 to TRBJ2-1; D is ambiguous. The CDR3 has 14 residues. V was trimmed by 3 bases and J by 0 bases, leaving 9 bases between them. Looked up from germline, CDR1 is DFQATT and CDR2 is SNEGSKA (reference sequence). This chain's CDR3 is CSARGRSSYNEQFF. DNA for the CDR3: TGCAGTGCTAGGGGTCGGAGCTCCTACAATGAGCAGTTCTTC.

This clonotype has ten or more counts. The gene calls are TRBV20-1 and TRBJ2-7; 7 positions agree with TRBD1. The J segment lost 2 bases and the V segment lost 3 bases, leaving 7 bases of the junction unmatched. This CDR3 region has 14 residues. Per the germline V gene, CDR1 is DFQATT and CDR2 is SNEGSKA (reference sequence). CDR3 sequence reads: CSARPRDSTYEQYF. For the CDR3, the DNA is TGCAGTGCTAGGCCCCGGGACAGTACCTACGAGCAGTACTTC.

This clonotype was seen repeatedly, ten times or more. The CDR3 DNA is TGCGCCAGCAGCGTACAGGGGACCACTGAAGCTTTCTTT. Amino acids: CASSVQGTTEAFF. The chain carries TRBV5-1 and TRBJ1-1; 7 bases are shared with TRBD1. Losses at the gene ends were 4 bases for V and 4 bases for J; bases not matched to a gene: 4. Germline-derived CDR1 and CDR2 are SGHRS and YFSETQ. This CDR3 has 13 residues. Looking up the rest from reference TRBV5-1 and TRBJ1-1 gives the full variable domain: KAGVTQTPRYLIKTRGQQVTLSCSPISGHRSVSWYQQTPGQGLQFLFEYFSETQRNKGNFPGRFSGRQFSNSRSEMNVSTLELGDSALYLCASSVQGTTEAFFGQGTRLTVV.

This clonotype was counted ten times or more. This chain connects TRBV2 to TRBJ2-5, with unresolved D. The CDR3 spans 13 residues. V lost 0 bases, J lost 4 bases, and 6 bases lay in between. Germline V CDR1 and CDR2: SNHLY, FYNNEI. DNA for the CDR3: TGTGCCAGCAGTGAAGCGCCTCGAGAGACCCAGTACTTC. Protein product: CASSEAPRETQYF.

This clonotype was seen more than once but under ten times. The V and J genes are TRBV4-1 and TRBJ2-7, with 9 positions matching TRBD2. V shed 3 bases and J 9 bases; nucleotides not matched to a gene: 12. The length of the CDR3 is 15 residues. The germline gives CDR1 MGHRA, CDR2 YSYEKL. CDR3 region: CASSQIAGVQNRQYF. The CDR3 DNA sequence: TGCGCCAGCAGCCAGATAGCGGGGGTTCAGAACCGGCAGTACTTC.

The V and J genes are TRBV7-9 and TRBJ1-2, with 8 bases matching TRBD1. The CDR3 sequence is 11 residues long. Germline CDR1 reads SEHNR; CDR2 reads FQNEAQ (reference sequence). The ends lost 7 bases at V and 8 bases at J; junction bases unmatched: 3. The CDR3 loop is CASMTGAGYTF. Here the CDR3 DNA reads TGTGCCAGCATGACAGGGGCCGGCTACACCTTC.

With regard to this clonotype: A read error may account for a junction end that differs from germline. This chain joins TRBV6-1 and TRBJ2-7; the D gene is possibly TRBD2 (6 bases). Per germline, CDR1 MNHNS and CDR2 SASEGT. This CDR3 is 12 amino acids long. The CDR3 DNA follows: TGTGCCAGCAGGGGAGGCTGGGACTCTTGGAACTTC. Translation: CASRGGWDSWNF.

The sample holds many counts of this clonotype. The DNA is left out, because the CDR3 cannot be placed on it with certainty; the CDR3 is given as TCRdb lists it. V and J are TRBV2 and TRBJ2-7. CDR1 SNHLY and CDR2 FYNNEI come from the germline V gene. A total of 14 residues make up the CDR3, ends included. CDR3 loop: CASSEFLAVVEQYF.

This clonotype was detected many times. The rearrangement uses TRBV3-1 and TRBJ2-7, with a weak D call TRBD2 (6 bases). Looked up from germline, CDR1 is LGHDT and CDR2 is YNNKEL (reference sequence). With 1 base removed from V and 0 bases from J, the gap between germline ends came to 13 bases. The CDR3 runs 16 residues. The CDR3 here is CASSQGVSGSSYEQYF. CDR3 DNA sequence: TGTGCCAGCAGCCAAGGGGTTAGCGGTTCCTCCTACGAGCAGTACTTC.

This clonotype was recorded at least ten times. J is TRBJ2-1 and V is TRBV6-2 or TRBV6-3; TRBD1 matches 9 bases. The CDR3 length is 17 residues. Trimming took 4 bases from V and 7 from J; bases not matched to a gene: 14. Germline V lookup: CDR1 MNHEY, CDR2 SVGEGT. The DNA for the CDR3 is TGTGCCAGCAGTTTCTGGAATCCGGGACAGGGAGGGAATGAGCAGTTCTTC. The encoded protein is CASSFWNPGQGGNEQFF.

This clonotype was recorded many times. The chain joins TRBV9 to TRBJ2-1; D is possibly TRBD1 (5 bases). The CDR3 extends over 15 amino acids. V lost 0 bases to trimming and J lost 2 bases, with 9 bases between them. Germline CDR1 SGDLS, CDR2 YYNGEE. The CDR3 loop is CASSVGDSTYNEQFF. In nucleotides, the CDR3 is TGTGCCAGCAGCGTAGGTGACAGTACCTACAATGAGCAGTTCTTC.

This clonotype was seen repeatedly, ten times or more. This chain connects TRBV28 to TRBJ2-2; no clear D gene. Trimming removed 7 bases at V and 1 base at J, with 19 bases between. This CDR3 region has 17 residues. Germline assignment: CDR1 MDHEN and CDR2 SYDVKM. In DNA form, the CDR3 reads TGTGCCAGCACTACACCGGGCCGCTTGTTGAACACCGGGGAGCTGTTTTTT. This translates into CASTTPGRLLNTGELFF.

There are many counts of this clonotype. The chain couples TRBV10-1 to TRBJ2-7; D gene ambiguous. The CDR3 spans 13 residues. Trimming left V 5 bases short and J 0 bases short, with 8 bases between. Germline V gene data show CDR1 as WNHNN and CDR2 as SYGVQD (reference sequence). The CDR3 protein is CASSRADSYEQYF. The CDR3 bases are TGCGCCAGCAGTAGGGCCGACTCCTACGAGCAGTACTTC.

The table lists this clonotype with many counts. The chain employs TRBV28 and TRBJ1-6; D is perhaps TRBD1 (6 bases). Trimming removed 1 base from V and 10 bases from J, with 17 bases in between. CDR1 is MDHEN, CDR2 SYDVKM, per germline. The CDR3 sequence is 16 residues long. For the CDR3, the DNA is TGTGCCAGCAGTTTATTGTGGGGGGCTTTTTCCTCACCCCTCCACTTT. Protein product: CASSLLWGAFSSPLHF.

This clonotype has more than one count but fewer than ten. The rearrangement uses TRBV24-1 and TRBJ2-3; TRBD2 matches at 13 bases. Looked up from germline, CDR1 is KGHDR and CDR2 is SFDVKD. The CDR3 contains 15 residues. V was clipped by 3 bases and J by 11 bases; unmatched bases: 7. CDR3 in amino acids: CATSDPGLAGERQYF. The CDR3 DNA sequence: TGTGCCACCAGTGATCCCGGACTAGCGGGGGAGAGGCAGTATTTT.

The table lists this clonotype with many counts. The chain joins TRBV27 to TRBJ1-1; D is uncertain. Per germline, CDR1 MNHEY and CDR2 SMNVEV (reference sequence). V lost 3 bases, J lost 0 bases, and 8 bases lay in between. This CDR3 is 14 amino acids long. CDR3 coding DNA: TGTGCCAGCAGTTTCGACGGAGTGAACACTGAAGCTTTCTTT. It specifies CASSFDGVNTEAFF.

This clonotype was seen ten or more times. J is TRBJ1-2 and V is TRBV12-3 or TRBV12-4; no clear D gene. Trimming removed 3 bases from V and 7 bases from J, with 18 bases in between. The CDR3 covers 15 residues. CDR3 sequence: CASSFDFSSLGGYTF. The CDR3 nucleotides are TGTGCCAGCAGTTTTGACTTTTCCTCCTTGGGTGGCTACACCTTC.

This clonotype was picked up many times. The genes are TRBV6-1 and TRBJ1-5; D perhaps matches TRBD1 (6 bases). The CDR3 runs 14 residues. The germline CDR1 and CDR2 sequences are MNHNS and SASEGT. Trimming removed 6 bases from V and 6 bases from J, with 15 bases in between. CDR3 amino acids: CASSYTGSGQPQHF. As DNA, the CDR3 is TGTGCCAGCAGCTATACAGGGAGCGGTCAGCCCCAGCATTTT.

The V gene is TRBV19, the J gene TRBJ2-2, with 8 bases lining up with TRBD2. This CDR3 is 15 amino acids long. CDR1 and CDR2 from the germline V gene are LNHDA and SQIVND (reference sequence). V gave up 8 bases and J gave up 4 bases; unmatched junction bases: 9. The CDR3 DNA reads TGTGCCAGTCGTGAGACTAGCGTGGGCACCGGGGAGCTGTTTTTT. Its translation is CASRETSVGTGELFF.

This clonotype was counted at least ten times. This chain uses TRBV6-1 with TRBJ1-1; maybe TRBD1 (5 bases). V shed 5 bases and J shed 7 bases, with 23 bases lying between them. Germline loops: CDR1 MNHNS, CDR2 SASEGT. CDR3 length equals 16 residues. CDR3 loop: CASSPTPGGRGDEAFF. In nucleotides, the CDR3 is TGTGCCAGCAGTCCAACCCCTGGGGGACGCGGCGATGAAGCTTTCTTT.

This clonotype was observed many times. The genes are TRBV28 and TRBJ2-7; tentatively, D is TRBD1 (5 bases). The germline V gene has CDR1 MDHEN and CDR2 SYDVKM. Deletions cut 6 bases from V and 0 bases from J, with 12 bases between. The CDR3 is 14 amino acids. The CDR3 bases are TGTGCCAGCAGCCGGACATCCCTCTCCTACGAGCAGTACTTC. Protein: CASSRTSLSYEQYF.

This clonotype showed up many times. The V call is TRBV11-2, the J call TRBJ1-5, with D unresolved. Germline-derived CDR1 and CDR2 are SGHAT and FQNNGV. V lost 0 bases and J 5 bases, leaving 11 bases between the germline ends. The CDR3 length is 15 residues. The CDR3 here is CASSLDRRLDQPQHF. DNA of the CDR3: TGTGCCAGCAGCTTAGATCGGCGGCTGGATCAGCCCCAGCATTTT.

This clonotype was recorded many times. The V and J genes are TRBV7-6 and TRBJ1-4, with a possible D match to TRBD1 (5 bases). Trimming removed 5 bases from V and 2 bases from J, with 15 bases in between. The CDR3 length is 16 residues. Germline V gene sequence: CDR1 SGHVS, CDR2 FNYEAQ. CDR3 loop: CASSLPVGTTNEKLFF. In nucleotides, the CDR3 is TGTGCCAGCAGCCTCCCGGTGGGGACTACTAATGAAAAACTGTTTTTT.

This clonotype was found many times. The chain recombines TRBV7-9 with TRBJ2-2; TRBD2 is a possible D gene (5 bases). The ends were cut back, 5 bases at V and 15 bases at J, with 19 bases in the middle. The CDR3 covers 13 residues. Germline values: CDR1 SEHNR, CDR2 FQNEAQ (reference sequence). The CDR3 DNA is TGTGCCAGCAGCCCCGAGGCTACCGGGAAGATGTTTTTT. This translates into CASSPEATGKMFF.